This entry lists 24 T cell receptor beta chains sequenced from one sample in a study of radiotherapy plus CTLA-4 blockade in lung cancer. The table came from immunoSEQ multiplex PCR; TCRdb's copy has only in-frame clones and leaves some out. In the table there are roughly 32,000 clones, 70% to 90% of which are singletons. This specimen was peripheral blood, taken from a patient treated with radiotherapy plus ipilimumab. The receptors shown here come from a human donor with non-small cell lung cancer that progressed on radiotherapy plus ipilimumab.

This clone was seen only a few times. The chain combines TRBV2 with TRBJ2-2; possibly TRBD2 for D (6 bases). Trimming pared 6 bases from V and 5 bases from J, leaving 16 bases between. Germline V lookup: CDR1 SNHLY, CDR2 FYNNEI. This CDR3 has 15 amino acids. As DNA, the CDR3 is TGTGCCAGCAGGCCGGGAGCGGCTCAAACCGGGGAGCTGTTTTTT. Residues: CASRPGAAQTGELFF. The full variable domain, its missing parts supplied by reference TRBV2 and TRBJ2-2, is EPEVTQTPSHQVTQMGQEVILRCVPISNHLYFYWYRQILGQKVEFLVSFYNNEISEKSEIFDDQFSVERPDGSNFTLKIRSTKLEDSAMYFCASRPGAAQTGELFFGEGSRLTVL.

V and J are TRBV9 and TRBJ2-5; 7 bases agree with TRBD1. After removal of 6 bases from V and 2 bases from J, the junction contained 10 bases not matched to a gene. The CDR3 spans 15 residues. Germline CDR1 reads SGDLS; CDR2 reads YYNGEE. CDR3 in amino acids: CASTSAGGLQETQYF. CDR3 sequence (DNA): TGTGCCAGCACGAGTGCAGGGGGTTTGCAAGAGACCCAGTACTTC. Filled out from reference TRBV9 and TRBJ2-5, the complete variable domain reads DSGVTQTPKHLITATGQRVTLRCSPRSGDLSVYWYQQSLDQGLQFLIQYYNGEERAKGNILERFSAQQFPDLHSELNLSSLELGDSALYFCASTSAGGLQETQYFGPGTRLLVL.

J is TRBJ1-5 and V is TRBV2; possible D gene TRBD1, 6 bases. CDR3 length: 15 residues. CDR1 is SNHLY and CDR2 is FYNNEI in the germline V gene. Trimming took 2 bases from V and 4 from J, leaving 12 bases between them. This CDR3 is CASSERRGGNQPQHF. The CDR3 DNA follows: TGTGCCAGCAGTGAACGCAGGGGAGGGAATCAGCCCCAGCATTTT.

The DNA for the CDR3 is TGTGCCAGCAGTTCGAGCTCCTATAATTCACCCCTCCACTTT. Translation gives CASSSSSYNSPLHF. The gene calls are TRBV27 and TRBJ1-6; D is uncertain. Germline assignment: CDR1 MNHEY and CDR2 SMNVEV (reference sequence). V was trimmed by 4 bases and J by 0 bases, leaving 4 bases between them. The CDR3 runs 14 residues.

The chain joins TRBV7-2 to TRBJ2-5; no definite D call. Germline CDR1 reads SGHTA; CDR2 reads FQGNSA. The V and J ends lost 1 base and 6 bases respectively, with 12 bases between them. The CDR3 sequence is 14 residues long. Here the CDR3 reads CASSLGTDSKTQYF. The DNA for the CDR3 is TGTGCCAGCAGCTTAGGTACAGATAGTAAGACCCAGTACTTC.

The chain uses TRBV10-3 and TRBJ2-2, with D possibly being TRBD2 (5 bases). The length of the CDR3 is 14 residues. Per germline, CDR1 ENHRY and CDR2 SYGVKD. Trimming took off 8 bases at V and 2 bases at J, with 12 bases between the two ends. DNA of the CDR3: TGTGCCATCCCCGAGGGAAGCAACACCGGGGAGCTGTTTTTT. This sequence encodes CAIPEGSNTGELFF.

The chain carries TRBV7-9 and TRBJ2-1; a weak D match, TRBD1 (5 bases). This CDR3 spans 14 amino acids. Looked up from germline, CDR1 is SEHNR and CDR2 is FQNEAQ (reference sequence). Trimming took 1 base from V and 7 from J, leaving 11 bases between them. The CDR3 loop reads CASSLGRGWNEQFF. In nucleotides, the CDR3 is TGTGCCAGCAGCTTAGGAAGGGGCTGGAATGAGCAGTTCTTC.

DNA of the CDR3: TGTGCCAGCAGTTACGACACCAACTATGGCTACACCTTC. Translated: CASSYDTNYGYTF. The V and J genes are TRBV6-6 and TRBJ1-2; D is uncertain. The CDR3 consists of 13 residues. V gave up 2 bases and J gave up 2 bases, with 6 bases separating them. Germline values: CDR1 MNHNY, CDR2 SVGAGI (reference sequence).

The rearrangement uses TRBV9 and TRBJ2-2; TRBD1 is a possible D gene (6 bases). The CDR3 runs to 15 residues. Germline CDR1 and CDR2: SGDLS and YYNGEE. V shed 2 bases and J shed 1 base, with 9 bases lying between them. Written as DNA, the CDR3 is TGTGCCAGCAGCGTGCTGACAGGGAACACCGGGGAGCTGTTTTTT. The encoded protein is CASSVLTGNTGELFF.

The chain combines TRBV5-1 with TRBJ1-2, with D possibly TRBD1 on 6 matching bases. Germline V CDR1 and CDR2: SGHRS, YFSETQ. The CDR3 extends over 14 amino acids. Trimming took 4 bases from V and 3 from J, leaving 13 bases between them. The CDR3 sequence: CASSLQGGYYGYTF. CDR3 bases: TGCGCCAGCAGCCTACAGGGTGGGTACTATGGCTACACCTTC. The full variable domain, its missing parts supplied by reference TRBV5-1 and TRBJ1-2, is KAGVTQTPRYLIKTRGQQVTLSCSPISGHRSVSWYQQTPGQGLQFLFEYFSETQRNKGNFPGRFSGRQFSNSRSEMNVSTLELGDSALYLCASSLQGGYYGYTFGSGTRLTVV.

The chain is built from TRBV7-6 and TRBJ2-1, with 8 bases lining up with TRBD1. The V and J ends lost 5 bases and 8 bases, in that order; junction bases with no gene match: 8. The V gene's germline CDR1 is SGHVS and CDR2 FNYEAQ. This CDR3 is built from 14 residues. CDR3: CASSPRQGSDEQFF. The CDR3 DNA sequence: TGTGCCAGCAGCCCAAGACAGGGGTCCGATGAGCAGTTCTTC.

This chain uses TRBV6-5 with TRBJ1-5, with 7 bases fitting TRBD1. Trimming at V came to 6 bases and at J to 4 bases, leaving 6 bases not matched to a gene. CDR3 length equals 14 residues. Germline V lookup: CDR1 MNHEY, CDR2 SVGAGI. The CDR3 here is CASSRDRANQPQHF. DNA for the CDR3: TGTGCCAGCAGCCGCGACAGGGCGAATCAGCCCCAGCATTTT.

The chain carries TRBV5-6 and TRBJ2-3; 7 bases are shared with TRBD1. With 2 bases clipped from V and 2 bases from J, the junction kept 5 bases outside the gene matches. The germline gives CDR1 SGHDT, CDR2 YYEEEE. This CDR3 contains 15 residues. In DNA, the CDR3 is TGTGCCAGCAGCTTCCAGGACAGGAACACAGATACGCAGTATTTT. It translates to CASSFQDRNTDTQYF. Variable domain in full (rest from reference TRBV5-6 and TRBJ2-3): DAGVTQSPTHLIKTRGQQVTLRCSPKSGHDTVSWYQQALGQGPQFIFQYYEEEERQRGNFPDRFSGHQFPNYSSELNVNALLLGDSALYLCASSFQDRNTDTQYFGPGTRLTVL.

The chain couples TRBV6-1 to TRBJ2-1; 10 bases are a match to TRBD2. Germline V lookup: CDR1 MNHNS, CDR2 SASEGT. J gave up 9 bases and V 7 bases, and 9 bases lay outside the gene matches. This CDR3 contains 14 residues. The CDR3 loop is CASILAGVWGEQFF. In DNA form, the CDR3 reads TGTGCCAGCATTCTAGCGGGGGTCTGGGGTGAGCAGTTCTTC.

The chain couples TRBV5-1 to TRBJ2-7; 7 bases line up with TRBD1. The CDR3 is 15 residues long. With 2 bases clipped from V and 0 bases from J, the junction kept 5 bases outside the gene matches. The germline V gene has CDR1 SGHRS and CDR2 YFSETQ. As DNA, the CDR3 is TGCGCCAGCAGCTTAGGGCAGGGGGTCTCCTACGAGCAGTACTTC. Protein sequence: CASSLGQGVSYEQYF.

The chain joins TRBV6-4 to TRBJ1-2, with D perhaps matching TRBD1 (6 bases). There are 14 residues in the CDR3. Germline CDR1 reads MRHNA; CDR2 reads SNTAGT. V lost 4 bases and J 4 bases, leaving 13 bases between the germline ends. The CDR3 region is CASSAGTHTYGYTF. The CDR3 DNA reads TGTGCCAGCAGTGCCGGGACACACACCTATGGCTACACCTTC.

V usage is TRBV5-4 and J usage is TRBJ1-1, with 7 bases fitting TRBD1. V was pared by 2 bases and J by 1 base, with 8 bases of the junction left unmatched. Germline assignment: CDR1 SGHNT and CDR2 YYREEE (reference sequence). The CDR3 spans 16 residues. The CDR3 DNA reads as TGTGCCAGCAGCTTAGTGGGGAACAGGGGGAACACTGAAGCTTTCTTT. Amino acids: CASSLVGNRGNTEAFF.

V and J are TRBV6-5 and TRBJ2-7; D perhaps matches TRBD2 (5 bases). Germline V gene data show CDR1 as MNHEY and CDR2 as SVGAGI. V was cut by 6 bases and J by 4 bases, with 13 bases left in between. The CDR3 extends over 13 amino acids. Here the CDR3 DNA reads TGTGCCAGCAGCCTAAGTCGGGGTTACGAGCAGTACTTC. This encodes CASSLSRGYEQYF.

This chain links TRBV29-1 with TRBJ2-2, with 7 positions matching TRBD1. With V trimmed by 5 bases and J by 4 bases, 4 bases remained unmatched. The CDR3 runs 13 residues. Looked up from germline, CDR1 is SQVTM and CDR2 is ANQGSEA. The CDR3, as DNA: TGCAGCGTTAACCCAGGGGGCACCGGGGAGCTGTTTTTT. Protein sequence: CSVNPGGTGELFF.

The chain has TRBV5-1 and TRBJ2-3, with TRBD1 matching over 9 bases. The ends lost 4 bases at V and 4 bases at J; junction bases unmatched: 10. Germline assignment: CDR1 SGHRS and CDR2 YFSETQ. The CDR3 is 16 amino acids. The CDR3 loop is CASSGGQGYGADTQYF. The CDR3 region has the DNA TGCGCCAGCAGCGGTGGACAGGGGTACGGCGCAGATACGCAGTATTTT.

The chain has TRBV19 and TRBJ2-7; tentatively, D is TRBD2 (5 bases). In germline, CDR1 is LNHDA, CDR2 SQIVND (reference sequence). V dropped 5 bases and J dropped 5 bases, with 13 bases sitting between them. The CDR3 extends over 13 amino acids. This CDR3 is CASSLGRGNEQYF. CDR3 DNA: TGTGCCAGTAGTTTAGGACGGGGTAACGAGCAGTACTTC.

The chain carries TRBV5-1 and TRBJ2-1; 12 nucleotides line up with TRBD2. In germline, CDR1 is SGHRS, CDR2 YFSETQ. V dropped 0 bases and J dropped 6; count of bases not matched to a gene: 10. The CDR3 is 18 residues long. The CDR3 sequence: CASSLVVASGGATNEQFF. CDR3 coding DNA: TGCGCCAGCAGCTTGGTAGTGGCTAGCGGGGGGGCCACCAATGAGCAGTTCTTC.

The chain carries TRBV5-1 and TRBJ2-2; the match to TRBD2 covers 8 bases. The CDR3 extends over 16 amino acids. V dropped 4 bases and J dropped 1; count of bases not matched to a gene: 6. Germline V CDR1 and CDR2: SGHRS, YFSETQ. CDR3 region: CASSRMLAGNTGELFF. The DNA for the CDR3 is TGCGCCAGCAGCCGGATGCTAGCGGGGAACACCGGGGAGCTGTTTTTT.

In its sample, this clone was seen once. V usage is TRBV16 and J usage is TRBJ1-2, with D perhaps matching TRBD1 (6 bases). The CDR3 has 14 residues. V was clipped by 0 bases and J by 6 bases, with 11 bases between them. Per the germline V gene, CDR1 is KGHSY and CDR2 is FQNENV. The CDR3: CASSQSGGRDGYTF. In DNA, the CDR3 is TGTGCCAGCAGCCAATCAGGGGGAAGAGATGGCTACACCTTC.